The clone carrying this T cell receptor beta chain has ten or more counts. Its matching antigen is unknown. Preparing the TCRbeta library involved the use of unique molecular identifiers. Each CDR3 protein is one row after TCRdb ran MiXCR on the PCR reads. The sample yields 120,000 to 150,000 distinct CDR3 sequences, 8.8% seen once. This entry is derived from a study of T-cell reconstitution after alpha-beta-depleted transplantation in children. Study-wide findings and caveats: There were reportedly several hundred expanded graft clones from which alpha-beta T cells came about two months after transplant. Some patients' high day-60 TCRbeta diversity was attributed to recipient cells surviving conditioning. Diversity and T-cell counts at one year after transplant derived mostly from new T cells.

This CDR3 spans 14 amino acids. Germline values: CDR1 SGHVS, CDR2 FQNEAQ. V was trimmed by 5 bases and J by 7 bases, leaving 15 bases between them. Sequences were derived from PBMCs, mostly from graft donor cells, sampled 180 days after TCRalphabeta/CD19-depleted stem cell transplant. The chain employs TRBV7-8 and TRBJ2-1; D is possibly TRBD1 (6 bases). The clonotype was recovered from a female patient aged 2 to 10 who had a stem cell transplant for congenital amegakaryocytic thrombocytopenia, so the T cells may come from the graft donor. In DNA, the CDR3 is TGTGCCAGCAGCCCGTCGACAGGTAGAAATGAGCAGTTCTTC. Translation: CASSPSTGRNEQFF.